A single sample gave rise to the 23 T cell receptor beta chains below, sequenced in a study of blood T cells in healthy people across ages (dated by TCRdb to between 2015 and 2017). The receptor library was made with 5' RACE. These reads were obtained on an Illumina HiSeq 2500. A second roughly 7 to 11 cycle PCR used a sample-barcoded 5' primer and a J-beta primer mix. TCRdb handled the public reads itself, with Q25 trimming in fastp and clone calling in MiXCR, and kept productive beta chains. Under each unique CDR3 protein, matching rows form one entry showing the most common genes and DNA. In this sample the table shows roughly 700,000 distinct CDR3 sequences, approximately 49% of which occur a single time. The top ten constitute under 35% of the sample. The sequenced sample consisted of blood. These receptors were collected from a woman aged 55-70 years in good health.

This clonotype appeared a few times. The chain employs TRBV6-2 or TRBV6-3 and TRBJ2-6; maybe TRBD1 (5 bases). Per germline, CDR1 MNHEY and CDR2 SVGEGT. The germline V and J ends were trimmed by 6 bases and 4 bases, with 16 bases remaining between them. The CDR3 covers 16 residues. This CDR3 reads CASRSRGVFGANVLTF. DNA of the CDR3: TGTGCCAGCAGATCAAGGGGTGTTTTCGGGGCCAACGTCCTGACTTTC.

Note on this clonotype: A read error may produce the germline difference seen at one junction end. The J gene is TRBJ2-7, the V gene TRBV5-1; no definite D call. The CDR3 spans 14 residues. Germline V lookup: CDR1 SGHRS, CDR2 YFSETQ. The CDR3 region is CASSQTEVSSEQYF. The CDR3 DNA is TGCGCCAGCAGCCAAACAGAGGTTTCCTCCGAGCAGTACTTC.

The CDR3, as DNA: TGTGCCAGCAGCTTAGACGTACTAGCGTTGGAGCAGTACTTC. Translating it yields CASSLDVLALEQYF. V is TRBV7-9 and J is TRBJ2-7; 7 bases match TRBD2. The CDR3 loop spans 14 amino acids. CDR1 is SEHNR and CDR2 is FQNEAQ in the germline V gene (reference sequence). After removal of 1 base from V and 7 bases from J, the junction contained 7 bases not matched to a gene.

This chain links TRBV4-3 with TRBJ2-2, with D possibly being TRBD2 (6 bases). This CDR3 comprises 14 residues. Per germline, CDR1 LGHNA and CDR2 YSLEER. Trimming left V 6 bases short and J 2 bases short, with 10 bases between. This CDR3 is CASRPGVNTGELFF. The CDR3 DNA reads TGCGCCAGCAGACCGGGGGTCAACACCGGGGAGCTGTTTTTT.

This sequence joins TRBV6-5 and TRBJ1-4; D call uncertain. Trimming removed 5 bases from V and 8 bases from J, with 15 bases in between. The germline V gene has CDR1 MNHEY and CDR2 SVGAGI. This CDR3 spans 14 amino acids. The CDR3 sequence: CASSDRGRSEKLFF. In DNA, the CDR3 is TGTGCCAGCAGTGACCGCGGGAGGAGCGAAAAACTGTTTTTT.

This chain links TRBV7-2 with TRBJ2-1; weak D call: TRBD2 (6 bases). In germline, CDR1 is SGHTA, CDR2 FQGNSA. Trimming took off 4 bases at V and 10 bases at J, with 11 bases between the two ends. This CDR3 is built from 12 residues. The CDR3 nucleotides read TGTACCAGCAGCTCGGGACTCTGGGAGCAGTTCTTC. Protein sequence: CTSSSGLWEQFF.

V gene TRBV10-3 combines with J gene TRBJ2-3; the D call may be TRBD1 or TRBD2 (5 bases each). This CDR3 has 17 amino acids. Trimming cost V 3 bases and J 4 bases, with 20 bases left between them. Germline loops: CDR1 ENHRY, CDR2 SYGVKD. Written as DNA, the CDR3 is TGTGCCATCAGTGATTGGGGCAGCCCCCGGGGAGCAGATACGCAGTATTTT. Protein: CAISDWGSPRGADTQYF.

The CDR3 loop is CASSLLQAYNEQFF. The CDR3 DNA follows: TGTGCCAGCAGCTTATTACAGGCTTACAATGAGCAGTTCTTC. J is TRBJ2-1 and V is TRBV11-2, with D perhaps matching TRBD1 (5 bases). Germline CDR1 is SGHAT and CDR2 is FQNNGV. Trimming took 2 bases from V and 4 from J, leaving 9 bases between them. The CDR3 contains 14 residues.

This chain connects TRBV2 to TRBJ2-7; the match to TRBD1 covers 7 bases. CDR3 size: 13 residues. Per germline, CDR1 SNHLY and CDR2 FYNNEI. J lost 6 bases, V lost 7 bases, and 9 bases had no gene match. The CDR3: CASTNDRQGEQYF. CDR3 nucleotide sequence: TGTGCCAGCACCAATGACAGACAGGGCGAGCAGTACTTC.

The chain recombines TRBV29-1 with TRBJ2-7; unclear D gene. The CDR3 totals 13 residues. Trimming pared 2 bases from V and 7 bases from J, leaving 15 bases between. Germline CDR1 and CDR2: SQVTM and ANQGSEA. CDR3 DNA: TGCAGCGTTGAACTGCAGGCATACAATGAGCAGTACTTC. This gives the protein CSVELQAYNEQYF.

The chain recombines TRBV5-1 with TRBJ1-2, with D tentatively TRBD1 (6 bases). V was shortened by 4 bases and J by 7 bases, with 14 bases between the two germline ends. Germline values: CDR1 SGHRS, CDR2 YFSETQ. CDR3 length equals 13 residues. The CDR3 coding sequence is TGCGCCAGCAGCCCGGGACAACCGTTTGGCTACACCTTC. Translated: CASSPGQPFGYTF.

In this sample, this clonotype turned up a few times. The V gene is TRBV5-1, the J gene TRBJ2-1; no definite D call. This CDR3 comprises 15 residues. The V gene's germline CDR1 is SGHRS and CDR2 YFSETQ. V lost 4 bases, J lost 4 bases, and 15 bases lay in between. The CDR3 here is CASSRALTEYNEQFF. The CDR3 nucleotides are TGCGCCAGCAGCCGGGCCTTGACGGAATACAATGAGCAGTTCTTC.

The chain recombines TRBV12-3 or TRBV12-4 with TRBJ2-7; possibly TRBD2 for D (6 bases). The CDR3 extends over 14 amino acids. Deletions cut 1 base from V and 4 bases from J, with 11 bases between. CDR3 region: CASSLGAGRYEQYF. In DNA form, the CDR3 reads TGTGCCAGCAGTTTAGGTGCGGGACGGTACGAGCAGTACTTC.

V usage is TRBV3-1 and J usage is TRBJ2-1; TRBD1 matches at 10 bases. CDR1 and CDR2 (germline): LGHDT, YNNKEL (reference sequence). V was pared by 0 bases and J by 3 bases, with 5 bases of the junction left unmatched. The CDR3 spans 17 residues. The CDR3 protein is CASSQDWRTGGYNEQFF. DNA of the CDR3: TGTGCCAGCAGCCAAGATTGGCGGACAGGGGGCTACAATGAGCAGTTCTTC.

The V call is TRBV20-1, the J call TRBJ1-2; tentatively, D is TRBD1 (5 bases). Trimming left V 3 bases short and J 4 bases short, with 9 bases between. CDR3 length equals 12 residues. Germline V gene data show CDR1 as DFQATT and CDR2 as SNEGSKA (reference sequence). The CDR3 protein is CSASGRGYGYTF. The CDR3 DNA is TGCAGTGCTAGCGGGAGGGGCTATGGCTACACCTTC.

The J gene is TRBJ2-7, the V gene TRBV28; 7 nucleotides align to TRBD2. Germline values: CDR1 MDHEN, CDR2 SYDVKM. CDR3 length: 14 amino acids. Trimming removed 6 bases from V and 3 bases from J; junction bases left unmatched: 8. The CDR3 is CASSSGTIHYEQYF. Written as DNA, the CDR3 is TGTGCCAGCAGCTCCGGGACTATCCACTACGAGCAGTACTTC.

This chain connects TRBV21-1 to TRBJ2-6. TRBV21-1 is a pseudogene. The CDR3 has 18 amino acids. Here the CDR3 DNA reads TGTGCCAGCAGCAAAGAAGAACGTCGGGGATCTGGGGCCAACGTCCTGACTTTC. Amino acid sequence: CASSKEERRGSGANVLTF.

This chain's CDR3 is CASSLGGPRGRGYTF. Here the CDR3 DNA reads TGTGCCAGCAGCTTAGGGGGCCCCAGGGGGCGCGGCTACACCTTC. The genes are TRBV7-8 and TRBJ1-2; 8 bases fit TRBD1. With 1 base clipped from V and 8 bases from J, the junction kept 9 bases outside the gene matches. The CDR3 runs 15 residues. In germline, CDR1 is SGHVS, CDR2 FQNEAQ.

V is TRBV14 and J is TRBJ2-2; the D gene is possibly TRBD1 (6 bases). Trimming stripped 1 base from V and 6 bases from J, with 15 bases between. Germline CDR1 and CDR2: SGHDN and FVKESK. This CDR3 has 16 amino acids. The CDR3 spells CASSQVTGLLSGELFF. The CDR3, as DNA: TGTGCCAGCAGCCAAGTTACAGGGCTTTTGTCCGGGGAGCTGTTTTTT.

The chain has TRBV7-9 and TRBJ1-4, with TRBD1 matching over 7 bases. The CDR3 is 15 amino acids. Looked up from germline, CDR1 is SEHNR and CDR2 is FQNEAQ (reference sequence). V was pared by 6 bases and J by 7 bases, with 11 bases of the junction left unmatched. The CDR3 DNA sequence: TGTGCCAGCAGTACCGAGAGGGACAGAGGTGAAAAACTGTTTTTT. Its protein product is CASSTERDRGEKLFF.

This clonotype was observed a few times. The CDR3 sequence: CASHSNYGYTF. Written as DNA, the CDR3 is TGTGCCAGCCACAGTAACTATGGCTACACCTTC. The chain joins TRBV28 to TRBJ1-2; D gene uncertain. Trimming cost V 8 bases and J 1 base, with 5 bases left between them. This CDR3 has 11 residues. Germline CDR1 MDHEN, CDR2 SYDVKM.

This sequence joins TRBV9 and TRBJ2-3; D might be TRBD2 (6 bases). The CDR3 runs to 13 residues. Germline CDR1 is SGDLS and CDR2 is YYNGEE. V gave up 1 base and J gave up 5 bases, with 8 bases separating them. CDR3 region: CASSVSAGDTQYF. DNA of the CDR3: TGTGCCAGCAGCGTATCAGCGGGAGATACGCAGTATTTT.

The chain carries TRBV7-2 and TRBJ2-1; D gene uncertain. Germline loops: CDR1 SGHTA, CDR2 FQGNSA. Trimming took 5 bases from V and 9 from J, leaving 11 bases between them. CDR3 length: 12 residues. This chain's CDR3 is CASSGSVGEQFF. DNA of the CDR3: TGTGCCAGCAGCGGATCGGTTGGTGAGCAGTTCTTC.